Below are 15 T cell receptor beta chains sequenced from a single sample in a study of a mutant IDH1 vaccine in newly diagnosed glioma. Time point noted: week 5, during vaccination. Every single dose of the vaccine, 300 ug of mutant IDH1 20-mer peptide, came with topical imiquimod. These receptors' targets are unknown. Repertoires were generated with immunoSEQ multiplex PCR, while TCRdb's copy carries only in-frame clones and drops some. This repertoire shows 30,000 to 45,000 clones, 91% found once; its top ten account for roughly 2.8%. The specimen comprised PBMCs, sampled from a glioma patient whose treatment included an IDH1 peptide vaccine. Every receptor here comes from a man aged 50 or older with glioma.

This clone has just one count. The J gene is TRBJ1-5, the V gene TRBV6-1, with D perhaps TRBD1 (6 bases). Germline CDR1 reads MNHNS; CDR2 reads SASEGT. Between the trimmed V and J ends, which lost 3 bases and 6 bases, there was a span of 9 bases. The CDR3 consists of 13 residues. The CDR3 DNA reads as TGTGCCAGCAGTGATGCAGGGGTTCAGCCCCAGCATTTT. It yields the protein CASSDAGVQPQHF.

V gene TRBV7-8 combines with J gene TRBJ2-7; 7 positions match TRBD1. Per the germline V gene, CDR1 is SGHVS and CDR2 is FQNEAQ. CDR3 length: 15 residues. Trimming cost V 3 bases and J 3 bases; bases outside gene matches: 8. The CDR3 region is CASSFGQGVIYEQYF. The CDR3 nucleotides are TGTGCCAGCAGCTTCGGCCAGGGGGTGATCTACGAGCAGTACTTC.

This clone was picked up one time. The CDR3 sequence: CASSLPTGQGNSPLHF. In nucleotides, the CDR3 is TGTGCCAGCAGCTTACCGACAGGACAGGGAAATTCACCCCTCCACTTT. The chain joins TRBV7-9 to TRBJ1-6; the match to TRBD1 covers 8 bases. The CDR3 totals 16 residues. Germline CDR1 and CDR2: SEHNR and FQNEAQ (reference sequence). V was pared by 2 bases and J by 7 bases, with 7 bases of the junction left unmatched. The whole variable domain, filled in from reference TRBV7-9 and TRBJ1-6, reads DTGVSQNPRHKITKRGQNVTFRCDPISEHNRLYWYRQTLGQGPEFLTYFQNEAQLEKSRLLSDRFSAERPKGSFSTLEIQRTEQGDSAMYLCASSLPTGQGNSPLHFGNGTRLTVT.

This CDR3 is CASSYNWGQYQETQYF. The CDR3 nucleotides are TGTGCCAGCAGTTACAATTGGGGGCAGTACCAAGAGACCCAGTACTTC. The V gene is TRBV6-5, the J gene TRBJ2-5; maybe TRBD1 (6 bases). CDR1 and CDR2 (germline): MNHEY, SVGAGI. The CDR3 has 16 residues. The V and J ends lost 2 bases and 0 bases respectively, with 13 bases between them.

The chain couples TRBV5-5 to TRBJ1-2; 7 nucleotides match TRBD1. Trimming cost V 4 bases and J 4 bases; bases outside gene matches: 7. Germline loops: CDR1 SGHKS, CDR2 YYEKEE (reference sequence). The CDR3 spans 14 residues. This chain's CDR3 is CASSLQGGSYGYTF. CDR3 coding DNA: TGTGCCAGCAGCCTCCAGGGGGGATCCTATGGCTACACCTTC. The variable domain in full, with the rest retrieved from reference TRBV5-5 and TRBJ1-2, is DAGVTQSPTHLIKTRGQQVTLRCSPISGHKSVSWYQQVLGQGPQFIFQYYEKEERGRGNFPDRFSARQFPNYSSELNVNALLLGDSALYLCASSLQGGSYGYTFGSGTRLTVV.

The chain has TRBV5-1 and TRBJ2-6; D perhaps matches TRBD2 (5 bases). The CDR3 extends over 16 amino acids. Trimming pared 0 bases from V and 0 bases from J, leaving 7 bases between. The V gene's germline CDR1 is SGHRS and CDR2 YFSETQ. CDR3 nucleotides: TGCGCCAGCAGCTTGGTTGGGAGCTCTGGGGCCAACGTCCTGACTTTC. Amino acid sequence: CASSLVGSSGANVLTF.

Note on this clone: Lacking the conserved final phenylalanine or tryptophan, this CDR3 likely reflects a read error. It is unclear where the CDR3 begins or ends on the DNA, so no DNA is shown, and the CDR3 is as TCRdb lists it. J is TRBJ1-4 and V is TRBV6-1; no check of the table's D call, TRBD1, against the DNA was made. In germline, CDR1 is MNHNS, CDR2 SASEGT. 16 amino acids form the CDR3, both terminal residues included. The CDR3 region is CASSEGKGLQGPSRGI.

The chain links TRBV20-1 to TRBJ1-3; no clear D gene. The CDR3 contains 11 residues. Germline V gene data show CDR1 as DFQATT and CDR2 as SNEGSKA (reference sequence). Trimming took off 3 bases at V and 4 bases at J, with 4 bases between the two ends. The CDR3 loop reads CSASWGNTIYF. CDR3 nucleotide sequence: TGCAGTGCTAGCTGGGGAAACACCATATATTTT.

The chain is built from TRBV19 and TRBJ1-1, with TRBD1 identical over 8 bases. V lost 5 bases, J lost 2 bases, and 7 bases stayed unmatched. This CDR3 spans 15 amino acids. Germline CDR1 and CDR2: LNHDA and SQIVND (reference sequence). CDR3 bases: TGTGCCAGTAGTTCTCCGGGACAGGTCAACACTGAAGCTTTCTTT. Translation: CASSSPGQVNTEAFF.

The V and J genes are TRBV19 and TRBJ1-1; D gene ambiguous. The CDR3 covers 15 residues. The ends were cut back, 0 bases at V and 1 base at J, with 9 bases in the middle. Germline V CDR1 and CDR2: LNHDA, SQIVND (reference sequence). The CDR3 nucleotides read TGTGCCAGTAGTATAGATCGGCCGGGGAACACTGAAGCTTTCTTT. Protein sequence: CASSIDRPGNTEAFF.

V gene TRBV7-9 combines with J gene TRBJ1-1, with D possibly TRBD1 on 5 matching bases. The CDR3 consists of 11 residues. Trimming stripped 1 base from V and 8 bases from J, with 5 bases between. In germline, CDR1 is SEHNR, CDR2 FQNEAQ (reference sequence). The CDR3 DNA follows: TGTGCCAGCAGCTTAGGGGGGGAAGCTTTCTTT. This codes for CASSLGGEAFF.

This sequence joins TRBV14 and TRBJ2-7, with 12 bases identical to TRBD2. The germline V gene has CDR1 SGHDN and CDR2 FVKESK. The CDR3 covers 17 residues. V shed 4 bases, J shed 2 bases, and the junction held 9 bases outside the gene matches. Here the CDR3 reads CASSLPGLAGITYEQYF. The CDR3 nucleotides read TGTGCCAGCAGCCTTCCTGGACTAGCGGGAATCACCTACGAGCAGTACTTC.

This chain links TRBV9 with TRBJ1-1; D unclear. V lost 0 bases and J lost 1, with 7 bases in between. CDR3 length equals 14 residues. Per the germline V gene, CDR1 is SGDLS and CDR2 is YYNGEE. The CDR3 region is CASSVGWRNTEAFF. Written as DNA, the CDR3 is TGTGCCAGCAGCGTAGGTTGGCGGAACACTGAAGCTTTCTTT. The entire variable domain, with the rest obtained from reference TRBV9 and TRBJ1-1, is as follows: DSGVTQTPKHLITATGQRVTLRCSPRSGDLSVYWYQQSLDQGLQFLIQYYNGEERAKGNILERFSAQQFPDLHSELNLSSLELGDSALYFCASSVGWRNTEAFFGQGTRLTVV.

This chain joins TRBV5-1 and TRBJ2-1, with D possibly being TRBD2 (6 bases). This CDR3 has 12 amino acids. Trimming removed 4 bases from V and 8 bases from J, with 10 bases in between. Germline V gene lookup returns CDR1 SGHRS and CDR2 YFSETQ. This CDR3 is CASSILADEQFF. The CDR3 DNA reads TGCGCCAGCAGCATACTAGCAGATGAGCAGTTCTTC. The full variable domain, completed using reference TRBV5-1 and TRBJ2-1, is KAGVTQTPRYLIKTRGQQVTLSCSPISGHRSVSWYQQTPGQGLQFLFEYFSETQRNKGNFPGRFSGRQFSNSRSEMNVSTLELGDSALYLCASSILADEQFFGPGTRLTVL.

The J gene is TRBJ1-5, the V gene TRBV30; D possibly corresponds to TRBD1 (6 bases). Trimming took 2 bases from V and 7 from J, leaving 15 bases between them. The CDR3 totals 14 residues. Germline V gene data show CDR1 as GTSNPN and CDR2 as SVGIG (reference sequence). CDR3 in amino acids: CAWSLTGLGQPQHF. In nucleotides, the CDR3 is TGTGCCTGGAGTCTAACAGGGTTAGGCCAGCCCCAGCATTTT.